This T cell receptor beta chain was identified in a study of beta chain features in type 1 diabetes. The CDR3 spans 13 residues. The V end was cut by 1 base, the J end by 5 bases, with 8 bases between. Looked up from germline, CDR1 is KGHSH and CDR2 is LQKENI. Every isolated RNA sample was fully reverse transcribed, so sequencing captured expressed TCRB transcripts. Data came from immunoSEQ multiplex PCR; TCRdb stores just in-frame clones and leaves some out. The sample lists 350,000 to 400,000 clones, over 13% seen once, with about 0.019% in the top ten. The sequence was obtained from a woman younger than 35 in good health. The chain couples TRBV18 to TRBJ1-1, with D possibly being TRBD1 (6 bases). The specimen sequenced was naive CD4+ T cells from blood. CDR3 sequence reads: CASSPQGETEAFF. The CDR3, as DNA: TGTGCCAGCTCACCACAGGGGGAAACTGAAGCTTTCTTT.